This T cell receptor beta chain was recorded in a study of cytomegalovirus exposure and HLA in healthy donors. Regarding the study as a whole: Other equally common chains were less clonally expanded than HLA-associated TCR beta chains, a later analysis showed. Earlier analysis looked at TCR beta V segments, and most were productive about 87% or about 30% of the time. Certain indistinguishable V segments, among them TRBV6-2 and TRBV6-3, were excluded.

This clone occurred a few times. Its target is unknown. 13 Jbeta primers and 60 Vbeta primers were used for the PCR. Measured with immunoSEQ multiplex PCR; TCRdb has only the in-frame clones, and not every one. The sample lists approximately 100,000 clones; 60% to 80% were seen once. The length of the CDR3 is 15 residues. CDR1 and CDR2 (germline): SGHRS, YFSETQ. V gave up 4 bases and J gave up 6 bases; unmatched junction bases: 6. The chain employs TRBV5-1 and TRBJ2-5; 13 bases align to TRBD2. What was sequenced was PBMCs. This TCR came from a man aged 50 to 59 in good health and CMV-seropositive. The CDR3 region has the DNA TGCGCCAGCAGCGTCGGACTAGCGGGAGTAAAGACCCAGTACTTC. This sequence encodes CASSVGLAGVKTQYF.